Following are 19 T cell receptor beta chains from one sample sequenced in a study of shared clonotypes between healthy human individuals. Libraries were prepared by immunoSEQ multiplex PCR; TCRdb keeps only in-frame clonotypes and omits some of them. The table lists some 500,000 clones, approximately 94% of them singletons, with around 0.067% in the top ten. The sample was naive CD4+ T cells sorted from blood. Specified subset: CD45RA+ positively selected. The receptors stem from a woman aged 30 to 39 in good health.

V is TRBV10-3 and J is TRBJ1-3; D remains ambiguous. CDR1 and CDR2 (germline): ENHRY, SYGVKD. Trimming stripped 4 bases from V and 3 bases from J, with 16 bases between. This CDR3 comprises 16 residues. CDR3 in amino acids: CAISGTTGYYGNTIYF. CDR3 sequence (DNA): TGTGCCATCAGTGGAACGACTGGATATTATGGAAACACCATATATTTT.

This chain links TRBV28 with TRBJ1-1; D perhaps matches TRBD1 (5 bases). Trimming cost V 1 base and J 11 bases, with 8 bases left between them. From germline, CDR1 is MDHEN and CDR2 SYDVKM. The CDR3 is 11 residues long. As DNA, the CDR3 is TGTGCCAGCAGTTTATTCAGGGCCGCTTTCTTT. Amino acids: CASSLFRAAFF.

This chain uses TRBV7-9 with TRBJ1-3, with D perhaps TRBD1 (6 bases). This CDR3 has 15 amino acids. The V end lost 5 bases, the J end lost 1 base, and 12 bases lay between the germline ends. Per germline, CDR1 SEHNR and CDR2 FQNEAQ (reference sequence). The CDR3, as DNA: TGTGCCAGCAGCCTCAAAGGGGGATCTGGAAACACCATATATTTT. It yields the protein CASSLKGGSGNTIYF.

The chain is built from TRBV15 and TRBJ2-7; 9 bases are a match to TRBD2. Germline V CDR1 and CDR2: LNHNV, YYDKDF (reference sequence). The V and J ends lost 2 bases and 7 bases, in that order; junction bases with no gene match: 9. The CDR3 runs 15 residues. The CDR3 sequence is CATSRRAAGGREQYF. DNA for the CDR3: TGTGCCACCAGCAGACGCGCAGCGGGGGGTAGGGAGCAGTACTTC.

V gene TRBV18 combines with J gene TRBJ2-7, with a possible D match to TRBD2 (5 bases). The germline gives CDR1 KGHSH, CDR2 LQKENI. CDR3 length: 16 amino acids. The ends were cut back, 2 bases at V and 5 bases at J, with 19 bases in the middle. This chain's CDR3 is CASSPYAPGVGHEQYF. DNA of the CDR3: TGTGCCAGCTCACCATATGCGCCCGGGGTGGGTCACGAGCAGTACTTC.

V and J are TRBV25-1 and TRBJ1-6; the D gene is possibly TRBD1 (6 bases). The germline V gene encodes CDR1 MGHDK and CDR2 SYGVNS. The V gene lost 2 bases and the J gene lost 7 bases, with 9 bases spanning the gap. This CDR3 comprises 14 residues. CDR3 region: CASSEQGRNSPLHF. As DNA, the CDR3 is TGTGCCAGCAGTGAACAGGGGCGAAATTCACCCCTCCACTTT.

The chain recombines TRBV11-2 with TRBJ2-1; D possibly matches TRBD1 or TRBD2 (6 bases each). Germline assignment: CDR1 SGHAT and CDR2 FQNNGV. The V and J ends lost 2 bases and 4 bases respectively, with 18 bases between them. The CDR3 covers 17 residues. This CDR3 is CASSLLGGGNPYNEQFF. The CDR3 DNA sequence: TGTGCCAGCAGCTTACTAGGAGGGGGAAACCCTTACAATGAGCAGTTCTTC.

The chain couples TRBV7-8 to TRBJ2-1; 7 bases map to TRBD2. The germline gives CDR1 SGHVS, CDR2 FQNEAQ. The CDR3 totals 17 residues. After removal of 4 bases from V and 5 bases from J, the junction contained 14 bases not matched to a gene. The CDR3 spells CASSSPPPAGMDNEQFF. The CDR3 DNA reads TGTGCCAGCAGCTCACCCCCCCCAGCGGGAATGGACAATGAGCAGTTCTTC.

CDR3 bases: TGTGCCAGTAGTAGGACCCACAGGGTTACCGGGGAGCTGTTTTTT. This encodes CASSRTHRVTGELFF. The J gene is TRBJ2-2, the V gene TRBV19; tentative D call: TRBD1 (6 bases). The CDR3 has 15 residues. Deletions cut 4 bases from V and 5 bases from J, with 14 bases between. The germline gives CDR1 LNHDA, CDR2 SQIVND (reference sequence).

V and J are TRBV11-3 and TRBJ2-5, with D tentatively TRBD2 (6 bases). Germline-derived CDR1 and CDR2 are SGHNT and YENEEA. CDR3 length: 14 residues. V was cut by 5 bases and J by 0 bases, with 10 bases left in between. The CDR3 sequence is CASSLRGYQETQYF. The CDR3 DNA reads as TGTGCCAGCAGCCTCCGGGGGTACCAAGAGACCCAGTACTTC.

V and J are TRBV30 and TRBJ1-5; D call uncertain. The CDR3 sequence is 14 residues long. Germline CDR1 is GTSNPN and CDR2 is SVGIG (reference sequence). V lost 2 bases and J lost 2, with 10 bases in between. The CDR3 loop is CAWSLSYGNQPQHF. The CDR3 DNA reads TGTGCCTGGAGTTTAAGTTATGGCAATCAGCCCCAGCATTTT.

The chain links TRBV6-5 to TRBJ2-5; the match to TRBD1 covers 10 bases. The assigned J gene may be wrong: the sequence end matches TRBJ2-7 better. Germline lookup yields CDR1 MNHEY and CDR2 SVGAGI. This CDR3 comprises 13 residues. The CDR3 protein is CASRRGQGYEQYF. Written as DNA, the CDR3 is TGTGCCAGCAGGAGGGGACAGGGGTACGAGCAGTACTTC.

This chain joins TRBV5-1 and TRBJ1-1, with 8 positions matching TRBD1. This CDR3 contains 14 residues. Per the germline V gene, CDR1 is SGHRS and CDR2 is YFSETQ. Unmatched junction bases numbered 5, after V lost 4 bases and J lost 3 bases. The CDR3 DNA sequence: TGCGCCAGCAGCCTAACGACAGGGGACACTGAAGCTTTCTTT. It codes for CASSLTTGDTEAFF. The complete variable domain, with remaining parts taken from reference TRBV5-1 and TRBJ1-1, reads KAGVTQTPRYLIKTRGQQVTLSCSPISGHRSVSWYQQTPGQGLQFLFEYFSETQRNKGNFPGRFSGRQFSNSRSEMNVSTLELGDSALYLCASSLTTGDTEAFFGQGTRLTVV.

The chain joins TRBV19 to TRBJ2-7; TRBD2 aligns across 14 bases. Per germline, CDR1 LNHDA and CDR2 SQIVND (reference sequence). J gave up 1 base and V 9 bases, and 5 bases lay outside the gene matches. The CDR3 has 15 amino acids. The CDR3 DNA sequence: TGTGCCAGCAGGAGGACTAGCGGGGGGTCCTACGAGCAGTACTTC. This encodes CASRRTSGGSYEQYF. The full variable domain, its missing parts supplied by reference TRBV19 and TRBJ2-7, is DGGITQSPKYLFRKEGQNVTLSCEQNLNHDAMYWYRQDPGQGLRLIYYSQIVNDFQKGDIAEGYSVSREKKESFPLTVTSAQKNPTAFYLCASRRTSGGSYEQYFGPGTRLTVT.

The rearrangement uses TRBV4-1 and TRBJ2-2, with 12 bases identical to TRBD2. The CDR3 is 16 residues long. With 1 base clipped from V and 6 bases from J, the junction kept 3 bases outside the gene matches. Germline CDR1 is MGHRA and CDR2 is YSYEKL. Written as DNA, the CDR3 is TGCGCCAGCAGCCAAGTGACTAGCGGGAGATCCGGGGAGCTGTTTTTT. Its protein product is CASSQVTSGRSGELFF.

The V and J genes are TRBV29-1 and TRBJ1-5, with TRBD1 as a possible D gene (6 bases). Germline assignment: CDR1 SQVTM and CDR2 ANQGSEA. Trimming pared 6 bases from V and 7 bases from J, leaving 16 bases between. This CDR3 has 13 amino acids. The CDR3 here is CSVGAGGRQPQHF. CDR3 bases: TGCAGCGTCGGTGCTGGGGGGCGGCAGCCCCAGCATTTT.

The chain couples TRBV5-1 to TRBJ2-2, with no clear D. This CDR3 is built from 17 residues. The germline gives CDR1 SGHRS, CDR2 YFSETQ. The germline V and J ends were trimmed by 0 bases and 4 bases, with 16 bases remaining between them. As DNA, the CDR3 is TGCGCCAGCAGCTTGGGTGGCAGCCCAATGGGCACCGGGGAGCTGTTTTTT. This sequence encodes CASSLGGSPMGTGELFF.

The gene calls are TRBV29-1 and TRBJ2-3; 12 bases fit TRBD2. The CDR3 has 15 amino acids. Trimming took 0 bases from V and 9 from J; bases not matched to a gene: 7. Per germline, CDR1 SQVTM and CDR2 ANQGSEA. For the CDR3, the DNA is TGCAGCGTTGAAGATCGGCCTAGCGGGAGGGGAACGCAGTATTTT. Its translation: CSVEDRPSGRGTQYF.

The chain recombines TRBV19 with TRBJ1-5; D perhaps matches TRBD1 (6 bases). Germline V CDR1 and CDR2: LNHDA, SQIVND (reference sequence). The CDR3 runs to 16 residues. The V end was cut by 1 base, the J end by 0 bases, with 10 bases between. Written as DNA, the CDR3 is TGTGCCAGTAGTATAGGGGACAAATATAGCAATCAGCCCCAGCATTTT. Translating gives CASSIGDKYSNQPQHF. The full variable domain, rest sourced from reference TRBV19 and TRBJ1-5, is DGGITQSPKYLFRKEGQNVTLSCEQNLNHDAMYWYRQDPGQGLRLIYYSQIVNDFQKGDIAEGYSVSREKKESFPLTVTSAQKNPTAFYLCASSIGDKYSNQPQHFGDGTRLSIL.